Given below is one T cell receptor (beta chain) in context. As yet, its antigen is unknown. The CDR3 covers 13 residues. Germline-derived CDR1 and CDR2 are SQVTM and ANQGSEA. Deletions cut 0 bases from V and 11 bases from J, with 15 bases between. This specimen comes from a study of response to subunit inactivated influenza vaccine. Study-wide points: Few additional T cells are recruited per seasonal influenza vaccination, authors suggested.

MiXCR, applied by TCRdb to the RT-PCR reads, yields one record per CDR3 protein. The profile shows hundreds of thousands of distinct CDR3 sequences, about 25% of them singletons. The sample here was CD4+ T cells sorted from PBMCs, taken less than 6 days after vaccination. V usage is TRBV29-1 and J usage is TRBJ2-3, with D unclear. This sequence originates from a man in his forties or fifties who received an inactivated influenza vaccine. In DNA, the CDR3 is TGCAGCGTTGAAGACGCACTACGTAAGCTGCAGTATTTT. It yields the protein CSVEDALRKLQYF.